Below, one T cell receptor (beta chain) is given with its context. These data come from a study of blood T cell repertoires in COVID-19. Study-level background: Sites in the United States, Italy and Spain provided acute and convalescent COVID-19 samples. PBMCs, B-cell-depleted T cells, or T cells provided the cDNA or gDNA that made up the material.

As handled by the study authors: The assay estimated nucleated cells by amplifying reference gene primers. The data were produced by immunoSEQ multiplex PCR, yet TCRdb's version contains in-frame clones alone and is incomplete. Clone size and V and J calls were adopted from that table, with D and trimming inferred from the DNA. The repertoire consists of approximately 360,000 clones, with 90% occurring once and the leading ten covering about 6.5%. Trimming pared 4 bases from V and 7 bases from J, leaving 11 bases between. The CDR3 totals 13 residues. Germline V gives CDR1 SGHVS, CDR2 FQNEAQ. This chain connects TRBV7-8 to TRBJ1-3, with no clear D. The sample consisted of peripheral blood. This clonotype was obtained from a man in his late teens or twenties with active or convalescent COVID-19. The CDR3 DNA follows: TGTGCCAGCAGCTCCAGTCCTTTGAACACCATATATTTT. As protein: CASSSSPLNTIYF.